This TCR beta chain was identified during a study of regulatory T cells in long-lasting Graves disease. Looking at the study overall: Persistent Graves' disease meant over 5 years of antithyroid drugs with positive TSH receptor antibodies.

Time point given: persistent/refractory GD, antithyroid drugs over 5 years with positive TRAb. PBMC-derived RNA was used for the TCR library. Arm-PCR of CDR3 regions and iRepertoire HTBI primers were the basis on which TCR beta libraries were built. One entry per CDR3 protein results from TCRdb running MiXCR on the multiplex PCR reads. The table has roughly 400,000 distinct CDR3 sequences, less than 25% seen once. Notes on this clonotype: Its antigen is not known.

This CDR3 region has 15 residues. The V segment lost 3 bases and the J segment 3 bases; nucleotides outside the gene matches: 5. CDR1 is SGDLS, CDR2 YYNGEE, per germline. Study-level points and caveats: The study found TRBV28, TRBJ1-2 and TRBJ2-5 favored in persistent disease. Thyroid tissue went unexamined; only peripheral blood was analyzed.

The receptor was isolated from a female donor with Graves disease. J is TRBJ1-5 and V is TRBV9, with 8 nucleotides matching TRBD1. The starting material was peripheral blood mononuclear cells (PBMCs), obtained when the disease was refractory, from a patient treated with antithyroid drugs. CDR3 DNA: TGTGCCAGCAGCGCCGGGACAGGCTTCAATCAGCCCCAGCATTTT. This encodes CASSAGTGFNQPQHF.